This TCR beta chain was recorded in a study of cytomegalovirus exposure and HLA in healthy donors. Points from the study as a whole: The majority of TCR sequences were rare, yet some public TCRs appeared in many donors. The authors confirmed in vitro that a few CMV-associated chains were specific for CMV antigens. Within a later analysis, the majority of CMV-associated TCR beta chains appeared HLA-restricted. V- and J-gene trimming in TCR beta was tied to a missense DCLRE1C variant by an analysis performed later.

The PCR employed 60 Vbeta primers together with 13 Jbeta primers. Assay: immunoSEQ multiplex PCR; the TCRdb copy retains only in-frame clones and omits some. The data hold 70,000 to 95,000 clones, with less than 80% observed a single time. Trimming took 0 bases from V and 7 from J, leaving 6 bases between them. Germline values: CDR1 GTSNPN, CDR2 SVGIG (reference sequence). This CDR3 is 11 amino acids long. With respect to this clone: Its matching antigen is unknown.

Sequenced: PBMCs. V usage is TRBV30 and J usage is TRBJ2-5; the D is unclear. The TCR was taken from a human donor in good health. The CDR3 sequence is CAWSVLRTQYF. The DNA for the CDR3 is TGTGCCTGGAGTGTACTTCGGACCCAGTACTTC.